Below are 4 T cell receptor beta chains sequenced from a single sample in a study of beta chain features in type 1 diabetes. Expressed TCRB transcripts were sequenced because the isolated RNA had all been reverse transcribed beforehand. The table came from immunoSEQ multiplex PCR; TCRdb's copy has only in-frame clones and leaves some out. Among 970,000 or so clones listed, about 17% were seen once. The sequenced material came from naive CD4+ T cells from blood. The receptors shown here come from a woman aged 18 to 35 in good health.

This clone was picked up a small number of times. The gene calls are TRBV27 and TRBJ2-3; D gene ambiguous. Germline CDR1 and CDR2: MNHEY and SMNVEV (reference sequence). This CDR3 has 15 residues. V lost 5 bases, J lost 4 bases, and 16 bases lay in between. DNA for the CDR3: TGTGCCAGCAGTCCGCACGTCCTGGGCGCAGATACGCAGTATTTT. It encodes CASSPHVLGADTQYF.

The chain is built from TRBV7-9 and TRBJ2-4, with 7 bases that match TRBD2. Germline CDR1 is SEHNR and CDR2 is FQNEAQ (reference sequence). CDR3 length: 16 amino acids. V shed 3 bases, J shed 1 base, and the junction held 6 bases outside the gene matches. DNA for the CDR3: TGTGCCAGCAGCTTCCCCGGGAGGTCGGCCAAAAACATTCAGTACTTC. Protein: CASSFPGRSAKNIQYF.

This clone showed up just a few times. The J gene is TRBJ2-7, the V gene TRBV7-2; tentative D call: TRBD2 (5 bases). CDR1 is SGHTA and CDR2 is FQGNSA in the germline V gene. V was cut by 4 bases and J by 2 bases, with 18 bases left in between. CDR3 length equals 16 residues. The CDR3 DNA sequence: TGTGCCAGCAGCTACAACCCTCTCAGCGGAGCCTACGAGCAGTACTTC. Protein sequence: CASSYNPLSGAYEQYF.

This chain joins TRBV2 and TRBJ1-4; D is unclear. V was cut by 4 bases and J by 7 bases, with 22 bases left in between. CDR1 is SNHLY, CDR2 FYNNEI, per germline. This CDR3 contains 17 residues. The DNA for the CDR3 is TGTGCCAGCAGTGTCCCCACCAAACTCCTTCAAGGTGAAAAACTGTTTTTT. As protein: CASSVPTKLLQGEKLFF.